Included here is one T cell receptor (beta chain) sequence, with context. In the authors' methods: Nucleated cell number was recorded as an estimate derived from reference gene primer amplification. The assay was immunoSEQ multiplex PCR, and TCRdb's table has in-frame clones only and misses some. The V and J calls and clone size were taken over from that table, and D and trimming were inferred from the DNA. Here the sample spans approximately 89,000 clones, 80% being singletons. The sample belongs to a study of blood T cell repertoires in COVID-19. In the study overall: In each case, the material was cDNA or gDNA derived from T cells, B-cell-depleted T cells, or PBMCs.

This CDR3 comprises 12 residues. The J segment lost 8 bases and the V segment lost 2 bases, leaving 5 bases of the junction unmatched. Germline values: CDR1 GTSNPN, CDR2 SVGIG (reference sequence). The receptor was derived from a woman aged 80 or older with acute or convalescent COVID-19. The sequenced material came from peripheral blood. The chain is built from TRBV30 and TRBJ1-2, with 7 bases that match TRBD1. For the CDR3, the DNA is TGTGCCTGGAGTACCGACAGGGTAGGCTACACCTTC. Translation gives CAWSTDRVGYTF.